These 26 T cell receptor beta chains share one sample of origin, sequenced in a study of Ad26.COV2.S vaccination and SARS-CoV-2 variants. The protocol was immunoSEQ multiplex PCR, while the TCRdb copy is restricted to in-frame clones and leaves out a portion. This sample has approximately 240,000 clones; roughly 90% occur once, and the top ten carry about 10%. Treatment of the sample: roughly 18 received Ad26.COV2.S at low or high dose, single or two shots; 5 received placebo; per-sample allocation not given. Specimens were obtained on day 63 following the first vaccine or placebo injection. Material: peripheral blood, obtained in a trial of Ad26.COV2.S vaccine versus placebo. These receptors all come from a person between 18 and 65 years old who received the Ad26.COV2.S COVID-19 vaccine or a placebo.

This clone was counted between two and nine times. The chain recombines TRBV6-5 with TRBJ1-2, with 8 bases that match TRBD1. CDR3 length: 13 amino acids. The ends lost 6 bases at V and 8 bases at J; junction bases unmatched: 8. Germline-derived CDR1 and CDR2 are MNHEY and SVGAGI. CDR3 protein: CASSDGQGKGYTF. The CDR3 nucleotides read TGTGCCAGCAGCGACGGACAGGGTAAAGGCTACACCTTC.

The rearrangement uses TRBV19 and TRBJ1-2; no clear D gene. V shed 3 bases and J shed 8 bases, with 13 bases lying between them. Per the germline V gene, CDR1 is LNHDA and CDR2 is SQIVND (reference sequence). The CDR3 length is 13 residues. The CDR3 reads CASSIDRAKGYTF. The CDR3 bases are TGTGCCAGTAGTATCGACCGGGCAAAGGGCTACACCTTC.

The J gene is TRBJ1-2, the V gene TRBV6-5, with 9 bases aligning to TRBD1. The CDR3 runs to 12 residues. The trim removed 6 bases at V and 6 bases at J, leaving 2 bases unmatched. From germline, CDR1 is MNHEY and CDR2 SVGAGI. CDR3 DNA sequence: TGTGCCAGCAGCCGACAGGGGGATGGCTACACCTTC. This codes for CASSRQGDGYTF.

This chain links TRBV6-2 or TRBV6-3 with TRBJ2-2; 10 positions match TRBD2. The CDR3 contains 17 residues. The germline gives CDR1 MNHEY, CDR2 SVGEGT. The ends lost 6 bases at V and 7 bases at J; junction bases unmatched: 14. CDR3: CASSRPTSGILGGELFF. CDR3 DNA: TGTGCCAGCAGCCGACCCACTAGCGGGATATTGGGCGGGGAGCTGTTTTTT.

CDR3 sequence reads: CASSEERETQYF. The DNA for the CDR3 is TGCGCCAGCAGTGAGGAACGGGAGACCCAGTACTTC. The J gene is TRBJ2-5, the V gene TRBV10-2, with D uncertain. V lost 2 bases to trimming and J lost 5 bases, with 6 bases between them. The CDR3 loop spans 12 amino acids. Germline V gene lookup returns CDR1 WSHSY and CDR2 SAAADI.

The J gene is TRBJ1-2, the V gene TRBV5-5, with a weak D call TRBD1 (5 bases). Germline CDR1 SGHKS, CDR2 YYEKEE (reference sequence). The V end lost 4 bases, the J end lost 2 bases, and 15 bases lay between the germline ends. This CDR3 is 15 amino acids long. The chain's CDR3 is CASSQNRTLNYGYTF. The CDR3 nucleotides are TGTGCCAGCAGCCAGAACAGGACCTTAAACTATGGCTACACCTTC.

Remarks on this clone: Additional DNA sequences in this sample encode the identical CDR3. This chain uses TRBV4-3 with TRBJ1-1, with TRBD1 as a possible D gene (6 bases). V lost 2 bases and J 4 bases, leaving 8 bases between the germline ends. This CDR3 spans 13 amino acids. Germline-derived CDR1 and CDR2 are LGHNA and YSLEER. Here the CDR3 DNA reads TGCGCCAGCAGCCAAATACAGGGCACTGAAGCTTTCTTT. Its translation: CASSQIQGTEAFF.

The chain employs TRBV27 and TRBJ2-7, with 7 bases fitting TRBD2. The CDR3 covers 15 residues. CDR1 MNHEY and CDR2 SMNVEV come from the germline V gene (reference sequence). V trimming: 0 bases; J trimming: 2 bases; junction bases outside the gene matches: 4. The CDR3, as DNA: TGTGCCAGCAGTTTATCGCCTAGCGGTCCCTACGAGCAGTACTTC. This codes for CASSLSPSGPYEQYF.

This chain links TRBV9 with TRBJ2-1; D might be TRBD1 (6 bases). Germline V lookup: CDR1 SGDLS, CDR2 YYNGEE. The CDR3 extends over 19 amino acids. The ends were cut back, 0 bases at V and 8 bases at J, with 27 bases in the middle. CDR3 protein: CASSVEEGVTLDPPDEQFF. CDR3 bases: TGTGCCAGCAGCGTAGAAGAGGGGGTAACCTTAGACCCCCCGGATGAGCAGTTCTTC.

V usage is TRBV28 and J usage is TRBJ2-2, with 9 bases that match TRBD1. This CDR3 has 15 residues. CDR1 and CDR2 (germline): MDHEN, SYDVKM. J was trimmed by 7 bases and V by 6 bases; bases with no gene match: 9. The CDR3 loop is CASSGTGWGGGELFF. The CDR3 nucleotides are TGTGCCAGCAGCGGGACAGGGTGGGGTGGCGGGGAGCTGTTTTTT. Drawing the rest from reference TRBV28 and TRBJ2-2, the complete variable domain is DVKVTQSSRYLVKRTGEKVFLECVQDMDHENMFWYRQDPGLGLRLIYFSYDVKMKEKGDIPEGYSVSREKKERFSLILESASTNQTSMYLCASSGTGWGGGELFFGEGSRLTVL.

This chain links TRBV4-1 with TRBJ2-3, with TRBD2 identical over 11 bases. The V segment lost 0 bases and the J segment 4 bases; nucleotides outside the gene matches: 3. Germline lookup yields CDR1 MGHRA and CDR2 YSYEKL. This CDR3 is 16 amino acids long. The CDR3 loop reads CASSQEGGLAADTQYF. Written as DNA, the CDR3 is TGCGCCAGCAGCCAAGAGGGGGGACTAGCGGCAGATACGCAGTATTTT.

The chain joins TRBV10-1 to TRBJ2-2; 9 bases fit TRBD1. The CDR3 is 14 amino acids. V was pared by 6 bases and J by 7 bases, with 6 bases of the junction left unmatched. CDR1 is WNHNN, CDR2 SYGVQD, per germline (reference sequence). For the CDR3, the DNA is TGCGCCAGCAGACGGACAGGGGAAGGCGGGGAGCTGTTTTTT. Amino acid sequence: CASRRTGEGGELFF.

This clone was counted a single time. The chain couples TRBV11-2 to TRBJ2-3, with 7 bases fitting TRBD1. V shed 5 bases, J shed 2 bases, and the junction held 7 bases outside the gene matches. Germline V gives CDR1 SGHAT, CDR2 FQNNGV. The CDR3 sequence is 15 residues long. CDR3 loop: CASSPGQRDTDTQYF. As DNA, the CDR3 is TGTGCCAGCAGCCCGGGACAGAGAGACACAGATACGCAGTATTTT.

This chain joins TRBV7-2 and TRBJ1-1, with TRBD1 identical over 9 bases. CDR1 SGHTA and CDR2 FQGNSA come from the germline V gene. With 5 bases clipped from V and 3 bases from J, the junction kept 7 bases outside the gene matches. The CDR3 runs to 15 residues. CDR3 DNA sequence: TGTGCCAGCAGCACTTTACAGGGGGCACACACTGAAGCTTTCTTT. It is translated as CASSTLQGAHTEAFF. Looking up the rest from reference TRBV7-2 and TRBJ1-1 gives the full variable domain: GAGVSQSPSNKVTEKGKDVELRCDPISGHTALYWYRQSLGQGLEFLIYFQGNSAPDKSGLPSDRFSAERTGGSVSTLTIQRTQQEDSAVYLCASSTLQGAHTEAFFGQGTRLTVV.

The chain has TRBV10-2 and TRBJ2-7; D ambiguous. The CDR3 has 13 residues. Germline CDR1 and CDR2: WSHSY and SAAADI. V dropped 7 bases and J dropped 6 bases, with 16 bases sitting between them. CDR3 sequence: CASTPSQRGEQYF. The DNA for the CDR3 is TGCGCCAGCACCCCGAGCCAGAGAGGCGAGCAGTACTTC.

This chain links TRBV7-2 with TRBJ2-3; D may match TRBD1 or TRBD2 (5 bases each). The germline V gene has CDR1 SGHTA and CDR2 FQGNSA. V was cut by 3 bases and J by 2 bases, with 12 bases left in between. The CDR3 runs 15 residues. Here the CDR3 DNA reads TGTGCCAGCAGCTTTATCAGGGAGTACACAGATACGCAGTATTTT. Encoded protein: CASSFIREYTDTQYF. The full variable domain, in which reference TRBV7-2 and TRBJ2-3 provide the parts outside the CDR3, is GAGVSQSPSNKVTEKGKDVELRCDPISGHTALYWYRQSLGQGLEFLIYFQGNSAPDKSGLPSDRFSAERTGGSVSTLTIQRTQQEDSAVYLCASSFIREYTDTQYFGPGTRLTVL.

The chain joins TRBV3-1 (or the pseudogene TRBV3-2) to TRBJ1-5; a weak D match, TRBD1 (6 bases). CDR3 length: 14 amino acids. CDR1 and CDR2 from the germline V gene are LGHDT and YNNKEL (reference sequence). V gave up 6 bases and J gave up 6 bases, with 15 bases separating them. The CDR3 DNA reads as TGTGCCAGCAGTGGAGGGGGGTTGAGTCAGCCCCAGCATTTT. Protein sequence: CASSGGGLSQPQHF.

This chain connects TRBV9 to TRBJ2-2; D is unresolved. The length of the CDR3 is 16 residues. The germline gives CDR1 SGDLS, CDR2 YYNGEE. Deletions cut 0 bases from V and 4 bases from J, with 13 bases between. The chain's CDR3 is CASSVEPLTTTGELFF. DNA for the CDR3: TGTGCCAGCAGCGTAGAACCGTTAACCACCACCGGGGAGCTGTTTTTT. The full variable domain, with the rest looked up from reference TRBV9 and TRBJ2-2, is DSGVTQTPKHLITATGQRVTLRCSPRSGDLSVYWYQQSLDQGLQFLIQYYNGEERAKGNILERFSAQQFPDLHSELNLSSLELGDSALYFCASSVEPLTTTGELFFGEGSRLTVL.

This clone is a singleton in its sample. The chain carries TRBV18 and TRBJ2-2, with D perhaps assigned TRBD1 or TRBD2 (5 bases each). V lost 1 base, J lost 1 base, and 16 bases lay in between. Germline loops: CDR1 KGHSH, CDR2 LQKENI. This CDR3 spans 18 amino acids. For the CDR3, the DNA is TGTGCCAGCTCACCACGGCAGGGAGAGACCCTGAACACCGGGGAGCTGTTTTTT. This encodes CASSPRQGETLNTGELFF. The variable domain in full, with the rest retrieved from reference TRBV18 and TRBJ2-2, is NAGVMQNPRHLVRRRGQEARLRCSPMKGHSHVYWYRQLPEEGLKFMVYLQKENIIDESGMPKERFSAEFPKEGPSILRIQQVVRGDSAAYFCASSPRQGETLNTGELFFGEGSRLTVL.

The chain joins TRBV18 to TRBJ2-1; TRBD1 matches at 7 bases. From germline, CDR1 is KGHSH and CDR2 LQKENI. V lost 3 bases and J lost 13; bases outside the gene matches: 6. There are 12 residues in the CDR3. The CDR3 is CASSPYRQGQFF. Written as DNA, the CDR3 is TGTGCCAGCTCACCCTACCGACAGGGTCAGTTCTTC.

The genes are TRBV7-9 and TRBJ1-6; perhaps TRBD1 as D (5 bases). The length of the CDR3 is 15 residues. Germline CDR1 is SEHNR and CDR2 is FQNEAQ (reference sequence). Trimming shortened V by 5 bases and J by 7 bases, and 15 bases separated the two germline ends. The DNA of the CDR3 is TGTGCCAGCAGCCTGGGGACGCTCCAAAATTCACCCCTCCACTTT. It specifies CASSLGTLQNSPLHF.

This clone was seen a handful of times. This chain uses TRBV28 with TRBJ2-7; 7 bases line up with TRBD1. Germline V CDR1 and CDR2: MDHEN, SYDVKM. The CDR3 is 17 residues long. Trimming took 6 bases from V and 3 from J; bases not matched to a gene: 17. CDR3 nucleotide sequence: TGTGCCAGCAGCCGGTCCGTTGGGACAGCGTCTTTCTACGAGCAGTACTTC. Translating it yields CASSRSVGTASFYEQYF.

The chain uses TRBV27 and TRBJ2-1; D gene unclear. V lost 2 bases, J lost 10 bases, and 15 bases lay in between. This CDR3 is 14 amino acids long. CDR1 MNHEY and CDR2 SMNVEV come from the germline V gene (reference sequence). Here the CDR3 reads CASSLGLNLGEQFF. CDR3 nucleotides: TGTGCCAGCAGTTTAGGGCTCAACCTCGGGGAGCAGTTCTTC.

The genes are TRBV10-3 and TRBJ2-7; 7 bases line up with TRBD1. The CDR3 sequence is 13 residues long. V gave up 3 bases and J gave up 4 bases; unmatched junction bases: 3. The germline V gene has CDR1 ENHRY and CDR2 SYGVKD. CDR3: CAISDEGAYEQYF. The DNA for the CDR3 is TGTGCCATCAGTGATGAGGGGGCATACGAGCAGTACTTC.

The gene calls are TRBV30 and TRBJ2-6; weak D call: TRBD2 (5 bases). From germline, CDR1 is GTSNPN and CDR2 SVGIG (reference sequence). CDR3 length: 15 amino acids. Deletions cut 8 bases from V and 0 bases from J, with 14 bases between. The CDR3, as DNA: TGTGCCCGATTGGACGGAGGCTCTGGGGCCAACGTCCTGACTTTC. It codes for CARLDGGSGANVLTF.

The V call is TRBV11-2, the J call TRBJ2-7; D uncertain. V lost 2 bases and J lost 3, with 11 bases in between. CDR3 length: 14 residues. Germline V CDR1 and CDR2: SGHAT, FQNNGV. For the CDR3, the DNA is TGTGCCAGCAGCTTAAGGGTAATGGACTACGAGCAGTACTTC. Translated, it gives CASSLRVMDYEQYF. Filled out from reference TRBV11-2 and TRBJ2-7, the complete variable domain reads EAGVAQSPRYKIIEKRQSVAFWCNPISGHATLYWYQQILGQGPKLLIQFQNNGVVDDSQLPKDRFSAERLKGVDSTLKIQPAKLEDSAVYLCASSLRVMDYEQYFGPGTRLTVT.